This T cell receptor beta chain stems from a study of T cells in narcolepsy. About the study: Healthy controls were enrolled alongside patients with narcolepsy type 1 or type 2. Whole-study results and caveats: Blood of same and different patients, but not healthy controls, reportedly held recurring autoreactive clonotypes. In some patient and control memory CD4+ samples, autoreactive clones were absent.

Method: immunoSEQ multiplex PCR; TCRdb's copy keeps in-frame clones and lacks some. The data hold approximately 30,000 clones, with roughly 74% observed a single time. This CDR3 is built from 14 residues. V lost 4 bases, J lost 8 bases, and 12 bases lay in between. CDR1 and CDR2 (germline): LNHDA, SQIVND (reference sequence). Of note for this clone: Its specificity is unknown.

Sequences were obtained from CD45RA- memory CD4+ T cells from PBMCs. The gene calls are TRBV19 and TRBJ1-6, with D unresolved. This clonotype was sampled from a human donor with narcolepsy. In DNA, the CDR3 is TGTGCCAGTAGTAACCGGCAGGTCTATTCACCCCTCCACTTT. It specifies CASSNRQVYSPLHF.